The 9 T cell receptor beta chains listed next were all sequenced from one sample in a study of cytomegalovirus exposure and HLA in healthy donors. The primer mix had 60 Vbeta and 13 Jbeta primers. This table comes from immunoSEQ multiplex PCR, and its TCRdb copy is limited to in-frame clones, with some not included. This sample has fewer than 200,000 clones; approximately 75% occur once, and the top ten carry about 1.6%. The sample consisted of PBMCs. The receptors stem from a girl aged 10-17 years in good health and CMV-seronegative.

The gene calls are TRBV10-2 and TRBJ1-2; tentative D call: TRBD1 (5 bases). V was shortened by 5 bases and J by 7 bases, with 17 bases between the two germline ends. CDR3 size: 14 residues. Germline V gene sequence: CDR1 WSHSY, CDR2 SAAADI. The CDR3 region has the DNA TGCGCCAGCAGTAGGGACCCCCAGGAGGGTGGCTACACCTTC. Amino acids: CASSRDPQEGGYTF.

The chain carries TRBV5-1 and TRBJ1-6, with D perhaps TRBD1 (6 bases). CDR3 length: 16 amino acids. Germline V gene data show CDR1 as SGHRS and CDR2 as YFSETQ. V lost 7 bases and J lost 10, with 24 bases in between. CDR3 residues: CASRQATGQGRSPLHF. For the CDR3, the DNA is TGCGCCAGCCGACAGGCCACAGGGCAAGGACGGTCACCCCTCCACTTT.

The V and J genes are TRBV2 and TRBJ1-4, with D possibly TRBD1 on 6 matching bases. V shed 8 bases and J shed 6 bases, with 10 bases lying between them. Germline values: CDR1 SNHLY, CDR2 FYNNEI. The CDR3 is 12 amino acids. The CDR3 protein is CASHRTDEKLFF. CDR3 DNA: TGTGCCAGCCATCGGACAGATGAAAAACTGTTTTTT.

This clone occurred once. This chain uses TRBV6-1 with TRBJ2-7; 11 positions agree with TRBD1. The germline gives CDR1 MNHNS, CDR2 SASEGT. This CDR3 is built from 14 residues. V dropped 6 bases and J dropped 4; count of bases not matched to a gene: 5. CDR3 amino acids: CASRDRDRGYEQYF. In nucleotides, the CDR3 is TGTGCCAGCAGGGACCGGGACAGGGGGTACGAGCAGTACTTC.

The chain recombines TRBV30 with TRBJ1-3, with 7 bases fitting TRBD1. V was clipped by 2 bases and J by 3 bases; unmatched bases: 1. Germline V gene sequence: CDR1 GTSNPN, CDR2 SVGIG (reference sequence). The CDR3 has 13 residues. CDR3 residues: CAWSRTGGNTIYF. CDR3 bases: TGTGCCTGGAGTAGGACAGGTGGAAACACCATATATTTT.

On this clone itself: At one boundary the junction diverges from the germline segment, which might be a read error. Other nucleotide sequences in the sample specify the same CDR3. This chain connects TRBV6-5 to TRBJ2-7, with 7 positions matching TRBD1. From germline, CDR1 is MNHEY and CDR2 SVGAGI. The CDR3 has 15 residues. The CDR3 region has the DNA TGTGCCAGCAGTAACTCCCGGGACAGCATCTACGAGCAGTACTTC. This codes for CASSNSRDSIYEQYF.

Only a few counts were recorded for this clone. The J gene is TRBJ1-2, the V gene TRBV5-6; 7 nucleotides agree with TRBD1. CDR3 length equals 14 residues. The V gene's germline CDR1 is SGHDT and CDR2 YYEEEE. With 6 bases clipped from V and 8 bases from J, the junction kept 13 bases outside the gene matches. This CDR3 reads CASTTNDRVGGYTF. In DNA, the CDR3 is TGTGCCAGCACCACAAACGACAGGGTTGGAGGCTACACCTTC.

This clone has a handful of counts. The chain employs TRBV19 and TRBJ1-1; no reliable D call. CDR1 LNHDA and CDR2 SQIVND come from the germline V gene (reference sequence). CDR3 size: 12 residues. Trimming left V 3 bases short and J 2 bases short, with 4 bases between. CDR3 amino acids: CASSIGNTEAFF. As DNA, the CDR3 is TGTGCCAGTAGTATTGGCAACACTGAAGCTTTCTTT. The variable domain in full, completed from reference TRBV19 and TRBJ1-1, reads DGGITQSPKYLFRKEGQNVTLSCEQNLNHDAMYWYRQDPGQGLRLIYYSQIVNDFQKGDIAEGYSVSREKKESFPLTVTSAQKNPTAFYLCASSIGNTEAFFGQGTRLTVV.

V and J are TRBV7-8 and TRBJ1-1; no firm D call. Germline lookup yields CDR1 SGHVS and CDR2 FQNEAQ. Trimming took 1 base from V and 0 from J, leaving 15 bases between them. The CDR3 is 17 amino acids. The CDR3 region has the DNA TGTGCCAGCAGCTTAGGAGTGGGCAGGTCCTTGAACACTGAAGCTTTCTTT. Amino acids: CASSLGVGRSLNTEAFF.